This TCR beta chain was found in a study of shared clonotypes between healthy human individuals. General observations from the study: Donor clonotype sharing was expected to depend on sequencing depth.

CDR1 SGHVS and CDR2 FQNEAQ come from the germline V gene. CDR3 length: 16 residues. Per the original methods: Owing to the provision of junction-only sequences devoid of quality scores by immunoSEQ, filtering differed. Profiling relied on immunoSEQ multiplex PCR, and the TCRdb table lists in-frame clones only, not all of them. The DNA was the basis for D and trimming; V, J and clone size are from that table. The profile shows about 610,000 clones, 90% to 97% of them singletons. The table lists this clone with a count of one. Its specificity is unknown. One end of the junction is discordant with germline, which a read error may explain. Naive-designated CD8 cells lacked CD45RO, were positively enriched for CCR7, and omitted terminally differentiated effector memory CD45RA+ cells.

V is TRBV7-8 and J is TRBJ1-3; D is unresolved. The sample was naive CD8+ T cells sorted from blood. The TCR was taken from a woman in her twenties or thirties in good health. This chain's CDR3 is CASTLGGGRSGNTIYF. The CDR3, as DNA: TGTGCCAGCACCTTAGGTGGAGGGCGCTCTGGAAACACCATATATTTT.